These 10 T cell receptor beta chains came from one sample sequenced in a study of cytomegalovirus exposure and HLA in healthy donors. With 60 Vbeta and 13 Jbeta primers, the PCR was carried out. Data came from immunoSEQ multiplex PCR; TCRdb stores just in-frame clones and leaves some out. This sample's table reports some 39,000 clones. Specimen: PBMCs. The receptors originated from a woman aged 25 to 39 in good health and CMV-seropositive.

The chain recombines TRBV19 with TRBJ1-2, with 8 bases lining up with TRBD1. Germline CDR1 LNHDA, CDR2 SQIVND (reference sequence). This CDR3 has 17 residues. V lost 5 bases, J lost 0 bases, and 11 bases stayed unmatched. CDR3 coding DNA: TGTGCCAGTAGTCCTCGGACAGGGAGGGACGCTAACTATGGCTACACCTTC. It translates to CASSPRTGRDANYGYTF.

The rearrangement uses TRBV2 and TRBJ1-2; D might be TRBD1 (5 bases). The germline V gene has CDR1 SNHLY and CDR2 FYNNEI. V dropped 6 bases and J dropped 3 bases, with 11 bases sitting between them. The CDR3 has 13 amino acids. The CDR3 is CASRRQSHYGYTF. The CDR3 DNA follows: TGTGCCAGCAGACGACAGAGTCACTATGGCTACACCTTC.

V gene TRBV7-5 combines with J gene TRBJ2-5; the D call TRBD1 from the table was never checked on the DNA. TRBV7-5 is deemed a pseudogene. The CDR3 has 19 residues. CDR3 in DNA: TGTGCCAGAAGCTCGAAGCCCGGGGACAGGGGTTTTCGGGGAGAGACCCAGTACTTC. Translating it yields CARSSKPGDRGFRGETQYF.

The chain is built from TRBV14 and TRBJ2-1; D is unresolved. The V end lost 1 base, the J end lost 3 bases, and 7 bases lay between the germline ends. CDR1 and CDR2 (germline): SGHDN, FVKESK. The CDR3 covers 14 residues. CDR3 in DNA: TGTGCCAGCAGCCAAGCCAACAGCTACAATGAGCAGTTCTTC. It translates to CASSQANSYNEQFF.

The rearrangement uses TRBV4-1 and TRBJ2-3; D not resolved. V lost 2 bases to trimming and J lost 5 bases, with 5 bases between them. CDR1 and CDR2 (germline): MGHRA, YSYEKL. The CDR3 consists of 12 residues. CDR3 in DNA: TGCGCCAGCAGCCAAAGCGAAGATACGCAGTATTTT. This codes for CASSQSEDTQYF.

The CDR3 region is CAISGQVENTIYF. CDR3 coding DNA: TGTGCCATCAGTGGACAGGTCGAAAACACCATATATTTT. J is TRBJ1-3 and V is TRBV10-3; perhaps TRBD1 as D (6 bases). Per the germline V gene, CDR1 is ENHRY and CDR2 is SYGVKD. The CDR3 length is 13 residues. V was pared by 4 bases and J by 6 bases, with 10 bases between.

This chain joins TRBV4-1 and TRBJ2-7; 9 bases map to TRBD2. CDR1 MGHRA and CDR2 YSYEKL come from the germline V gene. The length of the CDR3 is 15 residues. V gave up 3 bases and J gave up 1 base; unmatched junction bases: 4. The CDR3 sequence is CASSQPLAGSYEQYF. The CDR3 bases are TGCGCCAGCAGCCAGCCGCTAGCGGGGTCCTACGAGCAGTACTTC.

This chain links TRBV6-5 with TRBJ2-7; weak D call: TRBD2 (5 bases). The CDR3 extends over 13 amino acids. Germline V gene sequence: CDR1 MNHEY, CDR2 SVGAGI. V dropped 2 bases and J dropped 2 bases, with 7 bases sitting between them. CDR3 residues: CASSYSGTYEQYF. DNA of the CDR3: TGTGCCAGCAGTTACAGCGGAACCTACGAGCAGTACTTC.

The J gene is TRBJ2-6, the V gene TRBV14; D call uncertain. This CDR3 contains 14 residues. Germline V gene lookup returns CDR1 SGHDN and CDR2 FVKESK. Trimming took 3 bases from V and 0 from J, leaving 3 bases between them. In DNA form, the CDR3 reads TGTGCCAGCAGCCAGAGCTCTGGGGCCAACGTCCTGACTTTC. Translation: CASSQSSGANVLTF.

CDR3 DNA sequence: TGTGCCAGCAGCAAGACGTTTAGGGGGCTTTGGAATTCACCCCTCCACTTT. The encoded protein is CASSKTFRGLWNSPLHF. This sequence joins TRBV21-1 and TRBJ1-6; the table's D gene call, TRBD1, was not cross checked with the DNA. TRBV21-1 is termed a pseudogene. The CDR3 is 17 residues long.